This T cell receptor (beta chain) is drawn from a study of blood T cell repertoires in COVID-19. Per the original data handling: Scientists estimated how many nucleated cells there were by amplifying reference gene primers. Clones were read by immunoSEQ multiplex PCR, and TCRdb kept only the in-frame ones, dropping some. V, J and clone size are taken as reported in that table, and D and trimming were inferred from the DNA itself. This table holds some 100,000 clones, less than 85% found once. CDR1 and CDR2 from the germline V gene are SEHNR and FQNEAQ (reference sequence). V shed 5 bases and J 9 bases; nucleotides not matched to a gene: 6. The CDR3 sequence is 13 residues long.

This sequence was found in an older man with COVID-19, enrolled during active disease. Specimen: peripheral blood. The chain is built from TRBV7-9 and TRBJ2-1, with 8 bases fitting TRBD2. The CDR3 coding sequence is TGTGCCAGCAGCCCTGGGACTAGAGTTGAGCAGTTCTTC. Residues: CASSPGTRVEQFF.